This T cell receptor beta chain was captured in a study of blood T cells in healthy people across ages. Findings and limits, study-wide: It was found that TCR beta diversity correlated strongly with the percentage of naive T cells.

PCR was performed a second time for 7 to 11 cycles using a sample-barcoded 5' primer and a J-beta primer mix. CDR3-containing paired-end reads numbering at least 2.5 million came from each sample. TCRdb fed the 5' RACE reads into MiXCR, producing one record per CDR3 protein. The data hold about 380,000 distinct CDR3 sequences, with 50% to 60% observed a single time. For this clonotype: What it recognizes is unknown.

Germline V gene data show CDR1 as SGHVS and CDR2 as FNYEAQ. Trimming shortened V by 1 base and J by 3 bases, and 13 bases separated the two germline ends. The CDR3 is 16 amino acids. Russia was home to the donors, healthy Caucasian individuals aged 6 to 90. This receptor was taken from a man aged 55 to 70 in good health. V is TRBV7-6 and J is TRBJ2-1; D perhaps matches TRBD2 (6 bases). Input material: blood. In nucleotides, the CDR3 is TGTGCCAGCAGCTTAGTTGTTCGGGGGAGCTACAATGAGCAGTTCTTC. This encodes CASSLVVRGSYNEQFF.